Listed here are 18 T cell receptor beta chains from one sample, sequenced in a study of blood T cell repertoires in COVID-19 (dated by TCRdb to the early 2020s). Library preparation used the immunoSEQ multiplex PCR assay. In TCRdb, the immuneACCESS table is reduced to in-frame sequences with V and J assigned. These tables do not hold every clone; where another copy was compared, an unresolved V gene accounts for under half, and the others remain unexplained. The sample records 200,000 to 250,000 clones, roughly 87% of which are singletons. The ten top clones hold roughly 2% of the sample. Sequencing input: peripheral blood. All receptors come from a man in his forties with active or convalescent COVID-19.

This clone showed up just a few times. This chain links TRBV9 with TRBJ1-2, with a possible D match to TRBD1 (5 bases). V was shortened by 4 bases and J by 3 bases, with 10 bases between the two germline ends. The CDR3 extends over 13 amino acids. The germline gives CDR1 SGDLS, CDR2 YYNGEE. The CDR3 sequence: CASSSAGDYGYTF. CDR3 nucleotides: TGTGCCAGCAGCTCCGCGGGGGACTATGGCTACACCTTC. The variable domain in full, completed from reference TRBV9 and TRBJ1-2, reads DSGVTQTPKHLITATGQRVTLRCSPRSGDLSVYWYQQSLDQGLQFLIQYYNGEERAKGNILERFSAQQFPDLHSELNLSSLELGDSALYFCASSSAGDYGYTFGSGTRLTVV.

The chain links TRBV5-1 to TRBJ2-7, with D tentatively TRBD1 (6 bases). V was shortened by 3 bases and J by 3 bases, with 7 bases between the two germline ends. Germline loops: CDR1 SGHRS, CDR2 YFSETQ. This CDR3 has 12 amino acids. CDR3 amino acids: CASSWDNYEQYF. The CDR3 nucleotides are TGCGCCAGCAGCTGGGACAACTACGAGCAGTACTTC. Based on the CDR3 plus reference TRBV5-1 and TRBJ2-7, the full variable domain is KAGVTQTPRYLIKTRGQQVTLSCSPISGHRSVSWYQQTPGQGLQFLFEYFSETQRNKGNFPGRFSGRQFSNSRSEMNVSTLELGDSALYLCASSWDNYEQYFGPGTRLTVT.

The chain uses TRBV9 and TRBJ1-2; 7 bases line up with TRBD1. Losses at the gene ends were 1 base for V and 4 bases for J; bases not matched to a gene: 7. Per germline, CDR1 SGDLS and CDR2 YYNGEE. The CDR3 runs 15 residues. CDR3 amino acids: CASSVIEGAGYGYTF. In DNA, the CDR3 is TGTGCCAGCAGCGTAATTGAGGGGGCCGGCTATGGCTACACCTTC.

V is TRBV4-1 and J is TRBJ2-5, with D tentatively TRBD2 (6 bases). This CDR3 spans 16 amino acids. The germline gives CDR1 MGHRA, CDR2 YSYEKL. V was cut by 0 bases and J by 5 bases, with 16 bases left in between. The chain's CDR3 is CASSQDQKGGEETQYF. In nucleotides, the CDR3 is TGCGCCAGCAGCCAAGATCAAAAGGGAGGTGAGGAGACCCAGTACTTC.

This clone occurred many times. The chain uses TRBV7-8 and TRBJ2-7; 7 bases fit TRBD2. From germline, CDR1 is SGHVS and CDR2 FQNEAQ. V trimming: 0 bases; J trimming: 2 bases; junction bases outside the gene matches: 1. This CDR3 comprises 14 residues. The CDR3, as DNA: TGTGCCAGCAGCTTAGCGAGCGGGACCTACGAGCAGTACTTC. It codes for CASSLASGTYEQYF.

The rearrangement links TRBV28 to TRBJ1-2; possibly TRBD1 for D (5 bases). Germline CDR1 MDHEN, CDR2 SYDVKM. This CDR3 is built from 13 residues. Trimming stripped 0 bases from V and 10 bases from J, with 12 bases between. The CDR3: CASSLWQGTDYTF. As DNA, the CDR3 is TGTGCCAGCAGTTTATGGCAGGGTACGGACTACACCTTC.

This sequence joins TRBV7-9 and TRBJ2-1; TRBD2 agrees at 10 bases. The junction had 14 bases not matched to a gene; V was cut back by 5 bases and J by 7 bases. The germline CDR1 and CDR2 sequences are SEHNR and FQNEAQ (reference sequence). This CDR3 spans 17 amino acids. The CDR3 DNA follows: TGTGCCAGCAGCCCCTGGACTAGCGGAGGTCTTGGAAATGAGCAGTTCTTC. Translated: CASSPWTSGGLGNEQFF. Supplemented by reference TRBV7-9 and TRBJ2-1, the full variable domain reads DTGVSQNPRHKITKRGQNVTFRCDPISEHNRLYWYRQTLGQGPEFLTYFQNEAQLEKSRLLSDRFSAERPKGSFSTLEIQRTEQGDSAMYLCASSPWTSGGLGNEQFFGPGTRLTVL.

The genes are TRBV27 and TRBJ2-6, with 8 positions matching TRBD1. CDR1 MNHEY and CDR2 SMNVEV come from the germline V gene (reference sequence). The CDR3 covers 16 residues. The junction had 10 bases not matched to a gene; V was cut back by 8 bases and J by 4 bases. DNA for the CDR3: TGTGCCAGCGGTAGACACAGGGGGACCGGGGCCAACGTCCTGACTTTC. Translated: CASGRHRGTGANVLTF.

J is TRBJ1-1 and V is TRBV18, with TRBD1 identical over 8 bases. The germline V gene has CDR1 KGHSH and CDR2 LQKENI. The J segment lost 7 bases and the V segment lost 4 bases, leaving 5 bases of the junction unmatched. The CDR3 is 13 amino acids. Here the CDR3 reads CASSLGTGLEAFF. The CDR3 nucleotides read TGTGCCAGCTCACTGGGGACAGGACTTGAAGCTTTCTTT.

The V call is TRBV9, the J call TRBJ2-5; 9 bases fit TRBD1. Trimming took 8 bases from V and 5 from J; bases not matched to a gene: 13. This CDR3 has 15 amino acids. Germline V gives CDR1 SGDLS, CDR2 YYNGEE. CDR3 DNA: TGTGCCAGTAGACCGGGACAGGGACCGTGGGAGACCCAGTACTTC. It specifies CASRPGQGPWETQYF.

The rearrangement uses TRBV5-4 and TRBJ2-4; 8 nucleotides match TRBD1. Germline trimming cut 2 bases from V and 1 base from J; bases unmatched to any gene: 8. There are 17 residues in the CDR3. From germline, CDR1 is SGHNT and CDR2 YYREEE (reference sequence). The CDR3, as DNA: TGTGCCAGCAGCTTTGGGAGGACAGGGTTGGCCAAAAACATTCAGTACTTC. It is translated as CASSFGRTGLAKNIQYF.

The chain employs TRBV19 and TRBJ1-6; D call uncertain. V was trimmed by 3 bases and J by 8 bases, leaving 14 bases between them. The CDR3 is made up of 15 amino acids. Germline CDR1 LNHDA, CDR2 SQIVND (reference sequence). The CDR3: CASSITEAYYSPLHF. The CDR3 region has the DNA TGTGCCAGTAGTATCACCGAGGCTTATTATTCACCCCTCCACTTT. Filled out from reference TRBV19 and TRBJ1-6, the complete variable domain reads DGGITQSPKYLFRKEGQNVTLSCEQNLNHDAMYWYRQDPGQGLRLIYYSQIVNDFQKGDIAEGYSVSREKKESFPLTVTSAQKNPTAFYLCASSITEAYYSPLHFGNGTRLTVT.

The chain joins TRBV18 to TRBJ1-4; D ambiguous. The length of the CDR3 is 15 residues. V was pared by 3 bases and J by 4 bases, with 12 bases between. Germline assignment: CDR1 KGHSH and CDR2 LQKENI. CDR3 DNA: TGTGCCAGCTCACCTCAGGAGGTCGGTAATGAAAAACTGTTTTTT. Translation gives CASSPQEVGNEKLFF.

The V gene is TRBV7-2, the J gene TRBJ1-3; 7 positions agree with TRBD1. CDR1 and CDR2 (germline): SGHTA, FQGNSA. The CDR3 consists of 15 residues. V shed 1 base, J shed 3 bases, and the junction held 3 bases outside the gene matches. CDR3 DNA: TGTGCCAGCAGCTTAGGGGACAGAATTGGAAACACCATATATTTT. This codes for CASSLGDRIGNTIYF. Full variable domain (missing parts from reference TRBV7-2 and TRBJ1-3): GAGVSQSPSNKVTEKGKDVELRCDPISGHTALYWYRQSLGQGLEFLIYFQGNSAPDKSGLPSDRFSAERTGGSVSTLTIQRTQQEDSAVYLCASSLGDRIGNTIYFGEGSWLTVV.

The gene calls are TRBV6-2 or TRBV6-3 and TRBJ2-7; perhaps TRBD1 as D (5 bases). Trimming took off 2 bases at V and 1 base at J, with 6 bases between the two ends. The CDR3 covers 13 residues. Germline CDR1 is MNHEY and CDR2 is SVGEGT. The CDR3 region is CASSYQGSYEQYF. In nucleotides, the CDR3 is TGTGCCAGCAGTTACCAGGGTTCCTACGAGCAGTACTTC.

The CDR3: CASSFVLNHYNEQFF. CDR3 nucleotide sequence: TGTGCCAGCAGTTTCGTACTCAATCACTACAATGAGCAGTTCTTC. The rearrangement uses TRBV28 and TRBJ2-1; D not certain. This CDR3 has 15 residues. Germline-derived CDR1 and CDR2 are MDHEN and SYDVKM. The germline V and J ends were trimmed by 3 bases and 3 bases, with 12 bases remaining between them.

This clone has only a few counts. The CDR3 region has the DNA TGTGCCAGCAGCCCGGGGGTTTACGGGGAGCTGTTTTTT. This codes for CASSPGVYGELFF. This chain joins TRBV7-3 and TRBJ2-2, with D perhaps TRBD2 (6 bases). Germline values: CDR1 SGHTA, CDR2 FQGTGA. The CDR3 consists of 13 residues. V was shortened by 5 bases and J by 7 bases, with 11 bases between the two germline ends.

The rearrangement joins TRBV5-6 to TRBJ1-1, with 9 bases that match TRBD1. CDR1 is SGHDT and CDR2 is YYEEEE in the germline V gene. The V gene end was trimmed by 3 bases and the J gene end by 8 bases; junction bases not matched to a gene: 8. This CDR3 contains 14 residues. For the CDR3, the DNA is TGTGCCAGCAGCTACCGGGACAGGGACGTCGAAGCTTTCTTT. Its protein is CASSYRDRDVEAFF.